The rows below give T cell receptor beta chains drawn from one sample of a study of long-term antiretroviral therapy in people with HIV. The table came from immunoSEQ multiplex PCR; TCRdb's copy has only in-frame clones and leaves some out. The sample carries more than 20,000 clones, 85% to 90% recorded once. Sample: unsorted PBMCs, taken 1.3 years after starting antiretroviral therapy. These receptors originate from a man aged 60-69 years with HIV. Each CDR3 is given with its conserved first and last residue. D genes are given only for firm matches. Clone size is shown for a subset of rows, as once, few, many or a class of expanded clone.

CDR3: CASSLDSVTEAFF
DNA: TGTGCCAGCAGCCTCGATAGTGTTACTGAAGCTTTCTTT
D: .
size: .
J: TRBJ1-1
V: TRBV7-9

CDR3: CASSPSTGALRSYEQYF
DNA: TGTGCCAGCTCACCATCAACAGGGGCCCTACGATCCTACGAGCAGTACTTC
D: TRBD1
size: .
J: TRBJ2-7
V: TRBV18

CDR3: CASRRETLTDTQYF
DNA: TGCGCCAGCAGGCGGGAGACCCTCACAGATACGCAGTATTTT
D: TRBD2
size: .
J: TRBJ2-3
V: TRBV5-1

CDR3: CSVAPSGDEQYF
DNA: TGCAGCGTTGCACCGTCGGGGGACGAGCAGTACTTC
D: .
size: .
J: TRBJ2-7
V: TRBV29-1

CDR3: CASRAGTEGELFF
DNA: TGCGCCAGCCGCGCCGGGACAGAAGGGGAGCTGTTTTTT
D: TRBD1
size: .
J: TRBJ2-2
V: TRBV5-1

CDR3: CASSSSGRYYEQYF
DNA: TGCGCCAGCAGCTCGAGCGGGAGGTACTACGAGCAGTACTTC
D: TRBD2
size: .
J: TRBJ2-7
V: TRBV5-1

CDR3: CASSYSFGLGGSVAFF
DNA: TGTGCCAGCAGTTACTCGTTTGGATTGGGGGGGTCGGTAGCTTTCTTT
D: .
size: .
J: TRBJ1-1
V: TRBV6-5

CDR3: CASSLAAGGHYEQYF
DNA: TGTGCCAGCAGCTTAGCCGCCGGGGGACACTACGAGCAGTACTTC
D: .
size: few
J: TRBJ2-7
V: TRBV11-2

CDR3: CASSLGGGTGELFF
DNA: TGTGCCAGCAGCTTGGGGGGTGGCACCGGGGAGCTGTTTTTT
D: .
size: .
J: TRBJ2-2
V: TRBV5-6

CDR3: CASSLVREKLFF
DNA: TGTGCCAGCAGCTTAGTTAGGGAAAAACTGTTTTTT
D: .
size: .
J: TRBJ1-4
V: TRBV7-2

CDR3: CASSLAQGGQPQHF
DNA: TGCGCCAGCAGCTTGGCCCAGGGAGGTCAGCCCCAGCATTTT
D: .
size: .
J: TRBJ1-5
V: TRBV5-1

CDR3: CASSRGSLLMGTSTDTQYF
DNA: TGTGCCAGCAGCAGAGGGTCGCTCCTCATGGGGACTAGCACAGATACGCAGTATTTT
D: .
size: .
J: TRBJ2-3
V: TRBV5-8

CDR3: CASSLADFTDTQYF
DNA: TGCGCCAGCAGCTTGGCGGACTTCACAGATACGCAGTATTTT
D: .
size: .
J: TRBJ2-3
V: TRBV5-1

CDR3: CASSLGSGAPYEQYF
DNA: TGCGCCAGCAGCTTAGGATCGGGGGCCCCCTACGAGCAGTACTTC
D: .
size: .
J: TRBJ2-7
V: TRBV5-1

CDR3: CASSLYQETQYF
DNA: TGTGCCAGCTCGCTCTACCAAGAGACCCAGTACTTC
D: .
size: once
J: TRBJ2-5
V: TRBV18

CDR3: CASGPERGNQPQHF
DNA: TGTGCCAGCGGGCCGGAGAGGGGCAATCAGCCCCAGCATTTT
D: .
size: .
J: TRBJ1-5
V: TRBV2

CDR3: CASSYNQPQHF
DNA: TGTGCCAGCAGCTACAATCAGCCCCAGCATTTT
D: .
size: once
J: TRBJ1-5
V: TRBV5-8

CDR3: CASSLDFGIASYEQYF
DNA: TGTGCCAGCAGCTTAGATTTCGGTATAGCGTCCTACGAGCAGTACTTC
D: .
size: once
J: TRBJ2-7
V: TRBV11-2

CDR3: CASSVAGTGPEQYF
DNA: TGTGCCAGCAGCGTAGCCGGGACAGGGCCCGAGCAGTACTTC
D: TRBD1
size: medium-sized
J: TRBJ2-7
V: TRBV9

CDR3: CASSQVVPSQNTIYF
DNA: TGTGCCAGCAGCCAAGTAGTACCCTCTCAGAACACCATATATTTT
D: .
size: .
J: TRBJ1-3
V: TRBV14

CDR3: CASSLDGRDDGYTF
DNA: TGTGCCAGCAGCTTAGACGGGCGGGACGATGGCTACACCTTC
D: .
size: .
J: TRBJ1-2
V: TRBV7-7

CDR3: CATRLEGPYNEQFF
DNA: TGTGCCACCAGGTTGGAGGGCCCCTACAATGAGCAGTTCTTC
D: .
size: .
J: TRBJ2-1
V: TRBV27

CDR3: CASSLSRGSYEQYF
DNA: TGTGCCAGCAGTTTATCTAGGGGCTCCTACGAGCAGTACTTC
D: .
size: .
J: TRBJ2-7
V: TRBV27

CDR3: CASSPSGGQETQYF
DNA: TGTGCCAGCAGCCCCTCTGGCGGGCAAGAGACCCAGTACTTC
D: .
size: .
J: TRBJ2-5
V: TRBV7-9

CDR3: CASSAARGRRETQYF
DNA: TGTGCCAGCAGCGCAGCCAGGGGGCGGCGGGAGACCCAGTACTTC
D: TRBD1
size: .
J: TRBJ2-5
V: TRBV5-4

CDR3: CSVGEQGSGNTIYF
DNA: TGCAGCGTGGGTGAACAGGGGTCTGGAAACACCATATATTTT
D: TRBD1
size: .
J: TRBJ1-3
V: TRBV29-1

CDR3: CASSARIGTIDTQYF
DNA: TGTGCCAGCAGCGCCCGTATCGGAACCATCGATACGCAGTATTTT
D: .
size: .
J: TRBJ2-3
V: TRBV9

CDR3: CASSLNTGSRAFF
DNA: TGTGCCAGCAGCTTAAATACTGGGTCTCGAGCTTTCTTT
D: .
size: few
J: TRBJ1-1
V: TRBV7-3

CDR3: CASSSRRNEQFF
DNA: TGTGCCAGCAGCTCCCGGCGGAATGAGCAGTTCTTC
D: .
size: .
J: TRBJ2-1
V: TRBV5-4

CDR3: CSASPGDGYTF
DNA: TGCAGTGCTAGCCCAGGGGATGGCTACACCTTC
D: .
size: .
J: TRBJ1-2
V: TRBV20-1

CDR3: CASSMVTRGSYNEQFF
DNA: TGTGCCAGCAGCATGGTGACGCGGGGTTCCTACAATGAGCAGTTCTTC
D: .
size: .
J: TRBJ2-1
V: TRBV5-6

CDR3: CASSFDASPLHF
DNA: TGTGCCAGCAGCTTCGACGCCTCCCCCCTCCACTTT
D: .
size: .
J: TRBJ1-6
V: TRBV7-2

CDR3: CASSPMWLSYNEQFF
DNA: TGTGCCAGCAGCCCTATGTGGCTATCCTACAATGAGCAGTTCTTC
D: .
size: .
J: TRBJ2-1
V: TRBV7-9

CDR3: CASSPKGAGNQPQHF
DNA: TGTGCCAGCAGTCCTAAAGGGGCTGGCAATCAGCCCCAGCATTTT
D: .
size: .
J: TRBJ1-5
V: TRBV6-5

CDR3: CASSDAGTRLATQYF
DNA: TGCGCCAGCAGCGACGCCGGGACTAGGCTTGCGACCCAGTACTTC
D: TRBD2
size: .
J: TRBJ2-5
V: TRBV5-1

CDR3: CASSLNTGGPNEQFF
DNA: TGTGCCAGCAGCTTAAACACAGGGGGTCCCAATGAGCAGTTCTTC
D: TRBD1
size: .
J: TRBJ2-1
V: TRBV7-8

CDR3: CASSLSRTGPKNIQYF
DNA: TGTGCCAGCAGTTTATCAAGGACAGGGCCCAAAAACATTCAGTACTTC
D: TRBD1
size: .
J: TRBJ2-4
V: TRBV27

CDR3: CASSIQGEDTQYF
DNA: TGTGCCAGTAGTATACAGGGAGAGGATACGCAGTATTTT
D: .
size: .
J: TRBJ2-3
V: TRBV19

CDR3: CASTKLDNYGYTF
DNA: TGTGCCAGCACCAAACTTGACAACTATGGCTACACCTTC
D: .
size: .
J: TRBJ1-2
V: TRBV6-5

CDR3: CASSLLAGANEQFF
DNA: TGTGCCAGCAGCTTGCTAGCGGGAGCCAATGAGCAGTTCTTC
D: TRBD2
size: .
J: TRBJ2-1
V: TRBV7-9

CDR3: CASSSQGDQPQHF
DNA: TGTGCCAGCAGCTCGCAGGGGGATCAGCCCCAGCATTTT
D: TRBD1
size: .
J: TRBJ1-5
V: TRBV7-9